This record concerns one T cell receptor beta chain sequence. The antigen is undetermined. This specimen belongs to a study of response to subunit inactivated influenza vaccine. Study-wide results and limits: After each seasonal influenza vaccination, few new T cells are recruited, the authors suggested.

CDR1 and CDR2 (germline): SGHAT, FQNNGV. The V gene end was trimmed by 5 bases and the J gene end by 6 bases; junction bases not matched to a gene: 13. The CDR3 loop spans 16 amino acids. TCRdb redid the calling of the RT-PCR reads with MiXCR, one entry per CDR3 protein. The data show about 520,000 distinct CDR3 sequences, with approximately 7.7% seen just once and roughly 13% held by the top ten. V is TRBV11-2 and J is TRBJ2-7, with 10 bases fitting TRBD2. The sequence came from a man aged 50-75 years who received an inactivated influenza vaccine. The sequencing used PBMCs from blood, collected less than 30 months after vaccination. The CDR3 coding sequence is TGTGCCAGCAGCACTGTTTGGACTAGCGGACCCGTCGAGCAGTACTTC. Protein sequence: CASSTVWTSGPVEQYF.